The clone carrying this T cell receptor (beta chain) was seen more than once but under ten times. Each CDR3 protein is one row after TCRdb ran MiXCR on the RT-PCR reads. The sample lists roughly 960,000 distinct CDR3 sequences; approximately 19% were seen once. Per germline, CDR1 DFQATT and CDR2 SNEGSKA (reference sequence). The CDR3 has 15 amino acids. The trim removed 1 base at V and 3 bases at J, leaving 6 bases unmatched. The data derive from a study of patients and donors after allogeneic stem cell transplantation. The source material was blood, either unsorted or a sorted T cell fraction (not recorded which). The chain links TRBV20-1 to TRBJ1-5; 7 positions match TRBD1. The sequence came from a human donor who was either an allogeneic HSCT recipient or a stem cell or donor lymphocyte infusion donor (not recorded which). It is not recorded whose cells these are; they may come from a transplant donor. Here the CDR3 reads CSARVDRVNNQPQHF. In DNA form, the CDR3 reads TGCAGTGCTAGAGTCGACAGGGTGAACAATCAGCCCCAGCATTTT.